This record looks at one T cell receptor beta chain sequence and its context. Its antigen is unknown. There are no base qualities to consult, and no much larger clone falls within one base. Each collaborating institution followed its own protocols to collect whole blood in K2EDTA tubes. For TCRbeta analysis, collaborators shipped samples in one of three forms: frozen whole blood, isolated PBMCs, or DNA extracted from either of those sample types. This entry belongs to a study of blood T cell repertoires in COVID-19 (dated by TCRdb to the early 2020s). General notes on the study: Samples covering the acute and convalescent phases of COVID-19 were provided by collaborators in the United States, Italy and Spain. The prospective study material was composed of cDNA or gDNA derived from T cells, B-cell-depleted T cells, or PBMCs. Subjects who had been exposed to COVID-19, were actively infected with it, or had recovered from it provided the deeply sampled blood TCRbeta repertoires that made up the dataset. The repertoires were released in a freely available public database intended as a resource for research on the immune response to SARS-CoV-2. The samples were drawn from the first 160 participants of the ongoing ImmuneRACE study and from some 1,300 subjects provided by 6 global collaborators. Nearly every sample came with metadata listing a de-identified subject ID, COVID-19 status, age in years and sex. HLA class I and class II types, where available, came from metadata supplied by the sample provider rather than from assay-based typing. Paper-wide results and their limitations: Clinical and demographic metadata were provided uncurated, with the amount varying by source and participant.

The immunoSEQ Assay, a bias-controlled multiplex PCR, was used to amplify TCRbeta CDR3 regions from genomic DNA. In the authors' own workflow: The number of nucleated cells in each sample was estimated from the amplification of reference gene primers within the assay. Sequence reads were collapsed and filtered to measure the absolute abundance of every unique TCRbeta CDR3 rearrangement. For each sample, productive Simpson clonality was calculated as the square root of Simpson's diversity index over productive rearrangements. TCRdb provides this immuneACCESS table in a form limited to in-frame rearrangements. Some clones are lacking; in checked studies, under half of them reflect an unresolved V gene, and why the rest are absent is not known. That table supplies the V and J calls and clone size; D and trimming were determined from the DNA. The sample table holds some 290,000 clones, of which around 86% were seen once. The ten largest clonotypes hold just under 3% of the sample.

CDR1 and CDR2 (SGHTA, FQGNSA) derive from the germline V gene. Trimming takes 3 bases from V and 4 bases from J, and the germline ends sit 12 bases apart. The CDR3 numbers 14 residues from cysteine through phenylalanine. The only DNA kept is the CDR3, 42 bases in frame from the first base. The sequencing input was peripheral blood. This TCR was recovered from a woman aged 55-69 years with active or convalescent COVID-19. The rearrangement joined TRBV7-2 to TRBJ1-2; the best D guess is TRBD1, with 6 bases matching. The DNA sequence follows: TGTGCCAGCAGCTTCACACAGGGCCTCTATGGCTACACCTTC. Its coded protein is CASSFTQGLYGYTF.